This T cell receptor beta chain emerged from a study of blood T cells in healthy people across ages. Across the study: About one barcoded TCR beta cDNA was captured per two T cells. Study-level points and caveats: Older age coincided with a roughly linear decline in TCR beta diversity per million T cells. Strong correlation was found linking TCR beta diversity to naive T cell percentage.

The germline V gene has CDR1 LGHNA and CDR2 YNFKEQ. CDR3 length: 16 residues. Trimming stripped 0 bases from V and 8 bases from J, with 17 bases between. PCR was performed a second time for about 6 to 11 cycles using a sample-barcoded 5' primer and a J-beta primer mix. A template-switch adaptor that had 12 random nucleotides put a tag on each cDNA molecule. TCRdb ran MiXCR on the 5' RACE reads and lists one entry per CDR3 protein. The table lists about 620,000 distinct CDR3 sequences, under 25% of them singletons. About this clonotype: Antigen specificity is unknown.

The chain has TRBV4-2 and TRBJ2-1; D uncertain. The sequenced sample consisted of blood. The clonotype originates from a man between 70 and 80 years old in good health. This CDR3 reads CASSQDRWLNLDEQFF. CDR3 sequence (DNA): TGTGCCAGCAGCCAAGATCGGTGGCTGAATCTCGATGAGCAGTTCTTC.